Following are 27 T cell receptor beta chains from one sample sequenced in a study of blood T cell repertoires in COVID-19. Sequenced by immunoSEQ multiplex PCR; TCRdb stores in-frame clones only, minus some. Among about 240,000 clones, about 85% were seen once, and the ten largest hold around 2%. Sequences were obtained from peripheral blood. The receptors shown here come from a man aged 25 to 40 who had recovered from COVID-19.

The chain couples TRBV19 to TRBJ2-1, with TRBD2 matching 9 bases. The CDR3 is made up of 16 amino acids. The V and J ends lost 3 bases and 3 bases, in that order; junction bases with no gene match: 6. In germline, CDR1 is LNHDA, CDR2 SQIVND (reference sequence). CDR3 bases: TGTGCCAGTAGTATGGGTTGGCGGGGGGGCTACAATGAGCAGTTCTTC. Its protein product is CASSMGWRGGYNEQFF. Full variable domain (rest looked up from reference TRBV19 and TRBJ2-1): DGGITQSPKYLFRKEGQNVTLSCEQNLNHDAMYWYRQDPGQGLRLIYYSQIVNDFQKGDIAEGYSVSREKKESFPLTVTSAQKNPTAFYLCASSMGWRGGYNEQFFGPGTRLTVL.

This sequence joins TRBV10-3 and TRBJ1-2; 7 positions match TRBD1. After removal of 8 bases from V and 2 bases from J, the junction contained 5 bases not matched to a gene. The CDR3 is 13 residues long. The germline V gene encodes CDR1 ENHRY and CDR2 SYGVKD. CDR3 bases: TGTGCCATCGCGGCAGGGGGGAACTATGGCTACACCTTC. Encoded protein: CAIAAGGNYGYTF.

This clone was counted only a few times. This chain connects TRBV5-1 to TRBJ2-5; 12 bases are shared with TRBD2. This CDR3 has 18 residues. Unmatched junction bases numbered 7, after V lost 0 bases and J lost 1 base. From germline, CDR1 is SGHRS and CDR2 YFSETQ. CDR3 loop: CASSLVGLAGSGQETQYF. CDR3 in DNA: TGCGCCAGCAGCTTGGTAGGACTAGCGGGGAGTGGCCAAGAGACCCAGTACTTC.

The chain combines TRBV6-5 with TRBJ1-1; 10 nucleotides align to TRBD1. J was trimmed by 1 base and V by 6 bases; bases with no gene match: 2. CDR1 MNHEY and CDR2 SVGAGI come from the germline V gene. The CDR3 has 14 residues. This CDR3 is CASRRQGANTEAFF. The CDR3 nucleotides are TGTGCCAGCAGACGACAGGGGGCGAACACTGAAGCTTTCTTT.

The chain has TRBV9 and TRBJ2-5; 7 bases match TRBD2. V lost 3 bases, J lost 5 bases, and 13 bases stayed unmatched. This CDR3 is built from 16 residues. Germline assignment: CDR1 SGDLS and CDR2 YYNGEE. This CDR3 reads CASSGLMMGGKETQYF. The CDR3 DNA is TGTGCCAGCAGCGGTCTCATGATGGGGGGGAAGGAGACCCAGTACTTC.

This chain links TRBV21-1 with TRBJ2-6; the table's D call, TRBD1, was not checked against the DNA. TRBV21-1 is given as a pseudogene. The CDR3 runs 19 residues. This CDR3 reads CASIQKGQGASSGANVLTF. CDR3 sequence (DNA): TGTGCCAGCATCCAAAAGGGGCAGGGGGCGAGTTCTGGGGCCAACGTCCTGACTTTC.

V and J are TRBV9 and TRBJ2-1, with TRBD2 identical over 15 bases. Germline loops: CDR1 SGDLS, CDR2 YYNGEE. V was pared by 3 bases and J by 8 bases, with 9 bases of the junction left unmatched. The CDR3 runs to 17 residues. The CDR3 region has the DNA TGTGCCAGCAGCGGGACTAGCGGGGGGGCCATTGTCGATGAGCAGTTCTTC. This sequence encodes CASSGTSGGAIVDEQFF.

V is TRBV5-6 and J is TRBJ2-3, with D perhaps TRBD2 (6 bases). The CDR3 runs 16 residues. Germline V gives CDR1 SGHDT, CDR2 YYEEEE. V gave up 3 bases and J gave up 1 base, with 15 bases separating them. The CDR3 is CASSSPGELGTDTQYF. CDR3 coding DNA: TGTGCCAGCAGCTCCCCGGGGGAGCTGGGCACAGATACGCAGTATTTT.

The rearrangement joins TRBV2 to TRBJ1-1; tentative D call: TRBD1 (5 bases). Germline CDR1 is SNHLY and CDR2 is FYNNEI. The CDR3 has 12 amino acids. V was pared by 4 bases and J by 8 bases, with 11 bases between. CDR3 sequence: CASSGDSKEAFF. The CDR3, as DNA: TGTGCCAGCAGTGGGGACTCCAAAGAAGCTTTCTTT.

The V gene is TRBV7-9, the J gene TRBJ1-2; 7 nucleotides match TRBD1. The V gene's germline CDR1 is SEHNR and CDR2 FQNEAQ (reference sequence). V lost 6 bases to trimming and J lost 2 bases; unmatched junction nucleotides: 3. The CDR3 covers 13 residues. The CDR3 DNA reads as TGTGCCAGCAGGAAGACAGGGAACTATGGCTACACCTTC. Amino acid sequence: CASRKTGNYGYTF.

The chain joins TRBV2 to TRBJ1-4; possibly TRBD1 for D (5 bases). Looked up from germline, CDR1 is SNHLY and CDR2 is FYNNEI. The CDR3 extends over 15 amino acids. Trimming took 8 bases from V and 4 from J, leaving 17 bases between them. The CDR3 nucleotides read TGTGCCAGCCGGCACACCCAGGGAAATAATGAAAAACTGTTTTTT. Translation gives CASRHTQGNNEKLFF.

The rearrangement uses TRBV24-1 and TRBJ2-3, with TRBD1 as a possible D gene (5 bases). This CDR3 is built from 18 residues. V lost 7 bases and J 1 base, leaving 23 bases between the germline ends. CDR1 and CDR2 from the germline V gene are KGHDR and SFDVKD. In nucleotides, the CDR3 is TGTGCCACCAGCACTTCAAGGACCTTTGCACAGGGCACAGATACGCAGTATTTT. Translating gives CATSTSRTFAQGTDTQYF.

The chain links TRBV6-5 to TRBJ2-3; 7 bases agree with TRBD1. The germline gives CDR1 MNHEY, CDR2 SVGAGI. V lost 10 bases and J lost 1; bases outside the gene matches: 8. The CDR3 is 14 amino acids. For the CDR3, the DNA is TGTGCCACCTTGACAGGGAGTGGCACAGATACGCAGTATTTT. This sequence encodes CATLTGSGTDTQYF.

The count of this clone is one. V and J are TRBV5-1 and TRBJ2-2; perhaps TRBD2 as D (5 bases). The ends were cut back, 7 bases at V and 6 bases at J, with 16 bases in the middle. The CDR3 consists of 14 residues. CDR1 is SGHRS, CDR2 YFSETQ, per germline. CDR3 protein: CASASGVASGELFF. The CDR3 DNA reads as TGCGCCAGCGCCTCCGGGGTTGCCTCCGGGGAGCTGTTTTTT. Using reference TRBV5-1 and TRBJ2-2 for the parts outside the CDR3, the full variable domain is KAGVTQTPRYLIKTRGQQVTLSCSPISGHRSVSWYQQTPGQGLQFLFEYFSETQRNKGNFPGRFSGRQFSNSRSEMNVSTLELGDSALYLCASASGVASGELFFGEGSRLTVL.

The V call is TRBV9, the J call TRBJ1-1; tentative D call: TRBD1 (6 bases). The CDR3 extends over 14 amino acids. V was trimmed by 4 bases and J by 1 base, leaving 11 bases between them. The germline V gene has CDR1 SGDLS and CDR2 YYNGEE. CDR3 bases: TGTGCCAGCAGCAGGCGGACAGCGAACACTGAAGCTTTCTTT. The encoded protein is CASSRRTANTEAFF.

This chain joins TRBV23-1 and TRBJ2-3; D may be TRBD1 (6 bases). TRBV23-1 is noted as an ORF with a role that remains uncertain. Trimming removed 0 bases at V and 6 bases at J, with 16 bases between. The CDR3 has 16 residues. CDR3 sequence: CASSQSWDTCSDTQYF. CDR3 in DNA: TGCGCCAGCAGTCAATCATGGGACACCTGTTCGGATACGCAGTATTTT.

The rearrangement joins TRBV13 to TRBJ1-1; D is possibly TRBD1 (5 bases). CDR1 is PRHDT, CDR2 FYEKMQ, per germline (reference sequence). Trimming cost V 0 bases and J 4 bases, with 9 bases left between them. The CDR3 spans 14 residues. CDR3 sequence (DNA): TGTGCCAGCAGCTTAGGCCCGCAGGGCACTGAAGCTTTCTTT. As protein: CASSLGPQGTEAFF.

The chain combines TRBV20-1 with TRBJ2-1; 7 bases fit TRBD1. V was clipped by 6 bases and J by 6 bases; unmatched bases: 14. This CDR3 is built from 15 residues. Germline CDR1 and CDR2: DFQATT and SNEGSKA (reference sequence). The CDR3 reads CSASGRGGQFNEQFF. Written as DNA, the CDR3 is TGCAGTGCCAGTGGTCGTGGGGGACAGTTCAATGAGCAGTTCTTC.

This clone was observed a few times. The rearrangement joins TRBV28 to TRBJ2-7; D is uncertain. The CDR3 runs 13 residues. Trimming took 6 bases from V and 1 from J, leaving 10 bases between them. Germline CDR1 is MDHEN and CDR2 is SYDVKM. The CDR3 DNA reads as TGTGCCAGCAGCCCCATTAGTTCCTACGAGCAGTACGTC. Translating gives CASSPISSYEQYV.

The chain joins TRBV7-2 to TRBJ1-2; tentative D call: TRBD1 (5 bases). CDR3 length: 13 residues. Germline V gives CDR1 SGHTA, CDR2 FQGNSA. Trimming took off 5 bases at V and 2 bases at J, with 9 bases between the two ends. CDR3 residues: CASSLTVNYGYTF. CDR3 in DNA: TGTGCCAGCAGCCTGACAGTAAACTATGGCTACACCTTC.

The CDR3 DNA reads as TGTGCCAGCAGTTTACTGGACAGGGGAGGGGCAGATACGCAGTATTTT. It specifies CASSLLDRGGADTQYF. V gene TRBV27 combines with J gene TRBJ2-3, with TRBD1 matching 9 bases. The CDR3 loop spans 16 amino acids. Germline-derived CDR1 and CDR2 are MNHEY and SMNVEV (reference sequence). The V and J ends lost 2 bases and 4 bases, in that order; junction bases with no gene match: 7.

V gene TRBV7-9 combines with J gene TRBJ2-5, with D tentatively TRBD2 (7 bases). Germline CDR1 and CDR2: SEHNR and FQNEAQ (reference sequence). Trimming removed 6 bases at V and 9 bases at J, with 23 bases between. The CDR3 is 15 amino acids. CDR3 nucleotides: TGTGCCAGCAGGGGAATACAGGGAGGGGCAGGCGCCCAGTACTTC. Its protein is CASRGIQGGAGAQYF.

The chain carries TRBV15 and TRBJ1-5, with D perhaps TRBD1 (5 bases). Trimming took off 4 bases at V and 7 bases at J, with 14 bases between the two ends. From germline, CDR1 is LNHNV and CDR2 YYDKDF (reference sequence). The CDR3 has 14 residues. CDR3 sequence reads: CATSTRTTNQPQHF. The CDR3 DNA reads TGTGCCACCAGCACAAGGACAACCAACCAGCCCCAGCATTTT.

This clone has a handful of counts. The rearrangement uses TRBV15 and TRBJ1-4; possible D gene TRBD1, 5 bases. The CDR3 runs 16 residues. Looked up from germline, CDR1 is LNHNV and CDR2 is YYDKDF (reference sequence). The V gene lost 2 bases and the J gene lost 5 bases, with 15 bases spanning the gap. The CDR3 nucleotides read TGTGCCACCAGCAGACCCACAGGAGCCATGAATGAAAAACTGTTTTTT. Amino acids: CATSRPTGAMNEKLFF.

This clone was found once. The rearrangement links TRBV5-4 to TRBJ2-2; 7 bases line up with TRBD1. The CDR3 is 15 amino acids. The J segment lost 1 base and the V segment lost 5 bases, leaving 5 bases of the junction unmatched. Germline CDR1 SGHNT, CDR2 YYREEE (reference sequence). The DNA for the CDR3 is TGTGCCAGCAGTATCGACAGGGAGAACACCGGGGAGCTGTTTTTT. Translated, it gives CASSIDRENTGELFF. The full variable domain, with the rest looked up from reference TRBV5-4 and TRBJ2-2, is ETGVTQSPTHLIKTRGQQVTLRCSSQSGHNTVSWYQQALGQGPQFIFQYYREEENGRGNFPPRFSGLQFPNYSSELNVNALELDDSALYLCASSIDRENTGELFFGEGSRLTVL.

The chain employs TRBV7-2 and TRBJ1-5; TRBD1 might be the D (5 bases). The CDR3 length is 16 residues. Germline V gene data show CDR1 as SGHTA and CDR2 as FQGNSA. V gave up 3 bases and J gave up 1 base, with 13 bases separating them. CDR3 sequence: CASSFYLAGSNQPQHF. The CDR3 DNA reads as TGTGCCAGCAGCTTTTACCTCGCAGGGAGCAATCAGCCCCAGCATTTT.

This clone occurred once. The chain recombines TRBV9 with TRBJ1-3; unclear D gene. The V gene lost 0 bases and the J gene lost 0 bases, with 10 bases spanning the gap. Germline V lookup: CDR1 SGDLS, CDR2 YYNGEE. This CDR3 has 16 residues. In DNA form, the CDR3 reads TGTGCCAGCAGCGTAGATTACAGATACTCTGGAAACACCATATATTTT. It yields the protein CASSVDYRYSGNTIYF.